One sample yielded the 25 T cell receptor beta chains listed below, sequenced in a study of cytomegalovirus exposure and HLA in healthy donors (dated by TCRdb to 2016 to 2017). Libraries were built with the immunoSEQ multiplex PCR assay. A mixture of 60 forward primers for TCR Vbeta segments and 13 reverse primers for TCR Jbeta segments was used in the multiplex PCR. TCRdb stores this immuneACCESS table with in-frame sequences only. Part of the clones is absent; in the studies checked, under half of the shortfall reflects unresolved V genes, and no reason is known for the rest. In this sample the table shows roughly 160,000 clones, around 85% of which occur a single time. More than 0.7% of the sample belongs to the ten largest clones. The sequenced sample consisted of PBMCs. These receptors all stem from a young woman in good health and CMV-seronegative.

The DNA of the CDR3 is TGTGCCAGCAGCCTCGGGCGGGCAGAGAACACTGAAGCTTTCTTT. Its protein is CASSLGRAENTEAFF. The chain couples TRBV7-9 to TRBJ1-1; D remains unclear. The germline V gene encodes CDR1 SEHNR and CDR2 FQNEAQ (reference sequence). CDR3 length: 15 residues. Trimming pared 5 bases from V and 1 base from J, leaving 14 bases between.

This CDR3 reads CASRLAAGGKGTDTQYF. DNA for the CDR3: TGTGCAAGTCGCTTAGCAGCAGGGGGCAAAGGCACAGATACGCAGTATTTT. This rearrangement joins TRBV12-2 to TRBJ2-3; the table names TRBD1, a call not compared with the DNA. TRBV12-2 is a documented pseudogene. The length of the CDR3 is 17 residues.

Regarding this clone: A junction end diverges from the germline sequence, so it may reflect a read error. CDR3 coding DNA: TGTGCCAGTATGGAGGGGGCCACTGGAGCTTTCTTT. Translating gives CASMEGATGAFF. This chain joins TRBV19 and TRBJ1-1; 7 nucleotides line up with TRBD1. The CDR3 is 12 amino acids. Germline V gene lookup returns CDR1 LNHDA and CDR2 SQIVND (reference sequence). Complete variable domain (other parts from reference TRBV19 and TRBJ1-1): DGGITQSPKYLFRKEGQNVTLSCEQNLNHDAMYWYRQDPGQGLRLIYYSQIVNDFQKGDIAEGYSVSREKKESFPLTVTSAQKNPTAFYLCASMEGATGAFFGQGTRLTVV.

This sequence joins TRBV7-8 and TRBJ2-1; 7 positions agree with TRBD2. CDR1 and CDR2 (germline): SGHVS, FQNEAQ. J was trimmed by 2 bases and V by 5 bases; bases with no gene match: 6. This CDR3 region has 15 residues. CDR3 region: CASSPWGGPYNEQFF. In DNA, the CDR3 is TGTGCCAGCAGCCCCTGGGGGGGACCCTACAATGAGCAGTTCTTC.

The chain is built from TRBV15 and TRBJ2-3, with 14 bases matching TRBD2. V was clipped by 3 bases and J by 4 bases; unmatched bases: 3. The CDR3 totals 16 residues. Germline CDR1 reads LNHNV; CDR2 reads YYDKDF (reference sequence). The CDR3 loop is CATSRKTSGRADTQYF. CDR3 coding DNA: TGTGCCACCAGCAGGAAGACTAGCGGGAGGGCAGATACGCAGTATTTT.

CDR3 sequence (DNA): TGTGCCAGCAGCTTAGCAGTTCCACCGGTTGAGACCGGGGAGCTGTTTTTT. Translated: CASSLAVPPVETGELFF. The chain joins TRBV7-8 to TRBJ2-2; D uncertain. CDR1 and CDR2 from the germline V gene are SGHVS and FQNEAQ. Trimming took 0 bases from V and 5 from J, leaving 16 bases between them. The CDR3 runs to 17 residues. Variable domain in full (rest from reference TRBV7-8 and TRBJ2-2): GAGVSQSPRYKVAKRGQDVALRCDPISGHVSLFWYQQALGQGPEFLTYFQNEAQLDKSGLPSDRFFAERPEGSVSTLKIQRTQQEDSAVYLCASSLAVPPVETGELFFGEGSRLTVL.

V is TRBV27 and J is TRBJ2-1, with a tentative D call TRBD2 (6 bases). This CDR3 spans 13 amino acids. Germline V gene lookup returns CDR1 MNHEY and CDR2 SMNVEV (reference sequence). The V and J ends lost 10 bases and 8 bases respectively, with 18 bases between them. CDR3 residues: CATLRGARDEQFF. As DNA, the CDR3 is TGTGCCACCCTCCGCGGGGCAAGGGATGAGCAGTTCTTC.

The gene calls are TRBV7-6 and TRBJ2-7; 8 nucleotides line up with TRBD1. Germline lookup yields CDR1 SGHVS and CDR2 FNYEAQ. J lost 1 base, V lost 0 bases, and 8 bases had no gene match. This CDR3 has 17 amino acids. The CDR3: CASSLATSTGASYEQYF. The DNA for the CDR3 is TGTGCCAGCAGCTTAGCGACCTCGACAGGGGCGTCCTACGAGCAGTACTTC. The variable domain in full, completed from reference TRBV7-6 and TRBJ2-7, reads GAGVSQSPRYKVTKRGQDVALRCDPISGHVSLYWYRQALGQGPEFLTYFNYEAQQDKSGLPNDRFSAERPEGSISTLTIQRTEQRDSAMYRCASSLATSTGASYEQYFGPGTRLTVT.

This rearrangement joins TRBV27 to TRBJ2-3; 7 nucleotides match TRBD1. CDR1 MNHEY and CDR2 SMNVEV come from the germline V gene (reference sequence). J lost 0 bases, V lost 0 bases, and 3 bases had no gene match. CDR3 size: 16 residues. This CDR3 is CASSLSDRVSTDTQYF. CDR3 nucleotides: TGTGCCAGCAGTTTATCAGACAGGGTGAGCACAGATACGCAGTATTTT.

The rearrangement uses TRBV27 and TRBJ2-3, with a possible D match to TRBD1 (6 bases). Trimming removed 4 bases at V and 6 bases at J, with 17 bases between. Looked up from germline, CDR1 is MNHEY and CDR2 is SMNVEV (reference sequence). The CDR3 runs 15 residues. CDR3 amino acids: CASSSYRVPSDTQYF. The CDR3 nucleotides read TGTGCCAGCAGTTCCTACAGGGTCCCCAGCGATACGCAGTATTTT.

This chain uses TRBV4-2 with TRBJ2-6, with 7 bases matching TRBD2. The CDR3 loop spans 18 amino acids. Germline V lookup: CDR1 LGHNA, CDR2 YNFKEQ. V lost 2 bases to trimming and J lost 2 bases; unmatched junction nucleotides: 9. The CDR3 coding sequence is TGTGCCAGCAGCCAACCCGTGGGGGGGGATACTGGGGCCAACGTCCTGACTTTC. This codes for CASSQPVGGDTGANVLTF.

In this sample, this clone turned up once. The rearrangement links TRBV19 to TRBJ1-1; the D is unclear. This CDR3 contains 15 residues. The ends were cut back, 4 bases at V and 1 base at J, with 13 bases in the middle. The germline V gene has CDR1 LNHDA and CDR2 SQIVND (reference sequence). The CDR3 here is CASSTIPAANTEAFF. The CDR3 DNA reads as TGTGCCAGTAGTACCATCCCCGCGGCGAACACTGAAGCTTTCTTT.

J is TRBJ2-2 and V is TRBV10-1; 8 nucleotides agree with TRBD2. The CDR3 consists of 19 residues. The germline gives CDR1 WNHNN, CDR2 SYGVQD (reference sequence). The trim removed 3 bases at V and 4 bases at J, leaving 16 bases unmatched. CDR3 residues: CASSDIWLAGHGPTGELFF. In DNA form, the CDR3 reads TGCGCCAGCAGTGACATCTGGTTAGCGGGACACGGCCCCACCGGGGAGCTGTTTTTT.

The V and J genes are TRBV4-3 and TRBJ2-7; TRBD2 matches 7 bases. CDR1 is LGHNA, CDR2 YSLEER, per germline. This CDR3 has 15 amino acids. The trim removed 0 bases at V and 3 bases at J, leaving 5 bases unmatched. CDR3 sequence (DNA): TGCGCCAGCAGCCAAGAAAAGCGGGGTTACTACGAGCAGTACTTC. It encodes CASSQEKRGYYEQYF.

The chain joins TRBV5-1 to TRBJ1-1; 7 bases map to TRBD1. Germline V gene sequence: CDR1 SGHRS, CDR2 YFSETQ. V lost 0 bases and J lost 5; bases outside the gene matches: 10. This CDR3 has 16 amino acids. The CDR3 loop is CASSLVQGHLGTEAFF. The CDR3 DNA sequence: TGCGCCAGCAGCTTGGTACAGGGGCATTTAGGGACTGAAGCTTTCTTT.

This chain connects TRBV19 to TRBJ2-1; D is undetermined. The CDR3 has 13 residues. V lost 7 bases, J lost 4 bases, and 11 bases lay in between. Germline assignment: CDR1 LNHDA and CDR2 SQIVND (reference sequence). This CDR3 is CASTRNPYNEQFF. In nucleotides, the CDR3 is TGTGCCAGTACGAGGAACCCTTACAATGAGCAGTTCTTC.

Concerning this clone itself: The same CDR3 is also encoded by other DNA sequences in this sample. J is TRBJ1-2 and V is TRBV7-2; no clear D. The CDR3 extends over 11 amino acids. The germline V gene has CDR1 SGHTA and CDR2 FQGNSA. Trimming removed 6 bases at V and 5 bases at J, with 7 bases between. The chain's CDR3 is CASSFGYGYTF. The CDR3 DNA reads as TGTGCCAGCAGTTTCGGGTATGGCTACACCTTC.

The chain recombines TRBV5-1 with TRBJ1-1; TRBD1 matches 9 bases. Germline V gene sequence: CDR1 SGHRS, CDR2 YFSETQ. The CDR3 covers 16 residues. J gave up 0 bases and V 3 bases, and 6 bases lay outside the gene matches. The CDR3 sequence: CASSWGQGWMNTEAFF. The CDR3 DNA reads as TGCGCCAGCAGCTGGGGACAGGGTTGGATGAACACTGAAGCTTTCTTT.

The chain couples TRBV18 to TRBJ2-1; unclear D gene. V was clipped by 5 bases and J by 8 bases, with 13 bases between them. The germline gives CDR1 KGHSH, CDR2 LQKENI. CDR3 size: 13 residues. The CDR3 sequence is CASSSFLVHEQFF. The CDR3 DNA reads TGTGCCAGCTCATCGTTTCTCGTCCATGAGCAGTTCTTC.

CDR3 sequence reads: CASSGGTVSNQPQHF. CDR3 DNA: TGTGCCAGCAGCGGAGGGACCGTCAGCAATCAGCCCCAGCATTTT. The rearrangement joins TRBV7-8 to TRBJ1-5; a weak D match, TRBD1 (5 bases). The CDR3 is made up of 15 amino acids. Germline lookup yields CDR1 SGHVS and CDR2 FQNEAQ. Trimming cost V 5 bases and J 1 base, with 12 bases left between them.

The chain joins TRBV7-6 to TRBJ2-7; 8 bases agree with TRBD2. The germline V gene encodes CDR1 SGHVS and CDR2 FNYEAQ. V shed 5 bases, J shed 0 bases, and the junction held 9 bases outside the gene matches. The CDR3 covers 16 residues. The CDR3 DNA reads TGTGCCAGCAGCCCCGGGGGGGCCGCCCTCTCCTACGAGCAGTACTTC. It encodes CASSPGGAALSYEQYF.

V usage is TRBV27 and J usage is TRBJ1-1; 12 nucleotides align to TRBD1. The CDR3 is 17 amino acids. J lost 0 bases, V lost 0 bases, and 2 bases had no gene match. Germline-derived CDR1 and CDR2 are MNHEY and SMNVEV (reference sequence). The CDR3 loop is CASSLSGTGGLNTEAFF. The CDR3 nucleotides read TGTGCCAGCAGTTTATCCGGGACAGGGGGCTTGAACACTGAAGCTTTCTTT.

This sequence joins TRBV30 and TRBJ2-2; D is unresolved. Germline V CDR1 and CDR2: GTSNPN, SVGIG (reference sequence). CDR3 length equals 14 residues. With 0 bases removed from V and 7 bases from J, the gap between germline ends came to 12 bases. As DNA, the CDR3 is TGTGCCTGGAGTGTCTCCCACAGCAGCGGGGAGCTGTTTTTT. Protein: CAWSVSHSSGELFF.

The chain employs TRBV5-1 and TRBJ2-7, with 9 nucleotides matching TRBD1. Losses at the gene ends were 2 bases for V and 5 bases for J; bases not matched to a gene: 8. Germline V gene lookup returns CDR1 SGHRS and CDR2 YFSETQ. The CDR3 loop spans 15 amino acids. The CDR3, as DNA: TGCGCCAGCAGCTTCCCGGGACAGGGACAAGACGAGCAGTACTTC. As protein: CASSFPGQGQDEQYF.

The V gene is TRBV7-2, the J gene TRBJ2-1, with no clear D. CDR1 SGHTA and CDR2 FQGNSA come from the germline V gene. V lost 1 base to trimming and J lost 8 bases, with 18 bases between them. The CDR3 length is 16 residues. CDR3: CASSLGRVITFDEQFF. The CDR3 coding sequence is TGTGCCAGCAGCTTAGGGAGAGTCATTACTTTCGATGAGCAGTTCTTC.